The rows below give T cell receptor beta chains drawn from one sample of a study of T cells in Graves' hyperthyroidism and ophthalmopathy. MiXCR, applied by TCRdb to the multiplex PCR reads, yields one record per CDR3 protein. The data contain about 400,000 distinct CDR3 sequences, around 15% of them singletons. Sequencing was done on a sample of blood. These TCRs come from a woman aged 55-70 years with Graves' ophthalmopathy. Each CDR3 is given with its conserved first and last residue. D genes are given only for firm matches. Expanded clones are given a class, and other clones once, few, many or no size at all.

clone size | J gene | D gene | V gene | CDR3 DNA | CDR3 protein
few | TRBJ1-5 | - | TRBV6-2/TRBV6-3 | TGTGCCAGCAGGTCCGCGGGAGGGAATCAGCCCCAGCATTTT | CASRSAGGNQPQHF
many | TRBJ2-1 | - | TRBV20-1 | TGCAGTGCTAGAGATGCCTTGCGAGCCCCTAACAATGAGCAGTTCTTC | CSARDALRAPNNEQFF
few | TRBJ1-5 | - | TRBV10-2 | TGCGCCAGCAGGGATTCCAATCAGCCCCAGCATTTT | CASRDSNQPQHF
many | TRBJ2-5 | TRBD1 | TRBV9 | TGTGCCAGCAGCCCTCACGCCGGTGGGGCAGGGGGTATGGAGACCCAGTACTTC | CASSPHAGGAGGMETQYF
- | TRBJ1-5 | - | TRBV5-6 | TGTGCCAGCAGCAAAGGGGGACGGATTAGCAATCAGCCCCAGCATTTT | CASSKGGRISNQPQHF
few | TRBJ1-6 | TRBD1 | TRBV30 | TGTGCCTGGAGTACAAACAGGGGGAATTCACCCCTCCACTTT | CAWSTNRGNSPLHF
many | TRBJ1-4 | - | TRBV12-3/TRBV12-4 | TGTGCCAGCAGCTTAATCCCCACTGCAGGGCCGGGCGGGGCTAATGAAAAACTGTTTTTT | CASSLIPTAGPGGANEKLFF
few | TRBJ2-7 | TRBD1 | TRBV7-8 | TGTGCCAGCAGCTTAGGGATCGGGACAGGGAAATACGAGCAGTACTTC | CASSLGIGTGKYEQYF
- | TRBJ2-1 | TRBD2 | TRBV19 | TGTGCCAGTAGTATAGGTGCGGGAGGGCCGAGCAATGAGCAGTTCTTC | CASSIGAGGPSNEQFF
few | TRBJ1-1 | - | TRBV6-1 | TGTGCCAGCAGGGCGCCGGGTGGGCTAAACACTGAAGCTTTCTTT | CASRAPGGLNTEAFF
many | TRBJ1-5 | - | TRBV12-3/TRBV12-4 | TGTGCCAGCAGTTTCGGGAGTTTAAATAGCAATCAGCCCCAGCATTTT | CASSFGSLNSNQPQHF
many | TRBJ1-5 | TRBD1 | TRBV28 | TGTGCCAGCAGTTTAATTTCAGGGGGAAGCAATCAGCCCCAGCATTTT | CASSLISGGSNQPQHF
- | TRBJ2-3 | TRBD2 | TRBV10-2 | TGCGCCAGCAGTGAGGGCGGGAGCCGGACAGATACGCAGTATTTT | CASSEGGSRTDTQYF
many | TRBJ2-7 | - | TRBV5-1 | TGCGCCAGCAGCTCCCGGACGGACTCCTACGAGCAGTACTTC | CASSSRTDSYEQYF
many | TRBJ1-1 | TRBD1 | TRBV5-1 | TGCGCCAGCAGCTTGACAGGGGGCGTCACTGAAGCTTTCTTT | CASSLTGGVTEAFF
few | TRBJ2-1 | TRBD2 | TRBV4-2 | TGTGCCAGCAGCCAGTCCCTAGCGGGAGGCCATGAGCAGTTCTTC | CASSQSLAGGHEQFF
few | TRBJ1-1 | - | TRBV19 | TGTGCCAGTAGTATAGTTGGTGAAGCTTTCTTT | CASSIVGEAFF